These 27 T cell receptor beta chains originate from one sample sequenced in a study of human T cells and chemical hapten exposure. Specified time point: pre-sensitization, week 0. Documented treatment: therapeutic diphenylcyclopropenone sensitization with weekly scalp DPC. In TCRdb, the RACE reads were re-called with MiXCR into one record per CDR3 protein. Of more than 300,000 distinct CDR3 sequences listed, 5.1% are singletons. Here the sequenced sample was whole blood, taken in connection with sensitization to the hapten diphenylcyclopropenone (DPC). These receptors originate from a woman in her 50s with alopecia areata. Some clones in this sample may be carry-over from other donors' samples.

This clonotype occurred many times. The V call is TRBV2, the J call TRBJ2-3, with 9 bases that match TRBD1. From germline, CDR1 is SNHLY and CDR2 FYNNEI. V shed 6 bases, J shed 5 bases, and the junction held 9 bases outside the gene matches. The CDR3 runs 15 residues. The CDR3 reads CASSRTGDGRDTQYF. Written as DNA, the CDR3 is TGTGCCAGCAGCCGGACAGGGGATGGAAGAGATACGCAGTATTTT.

This clonotype was observed at least ten times. The chain couples TRBV12-3 or TRBV12-4 to TRBJ2-3, with TRBD1 identical over 9 bases. This CDR3 region has 17 residues. The trim removed 3 bases at V and 5 bases at J, leaving 12 bases unmatched. The CDR3 DNA reads as TGTGCCAGCAGTTTTGCTTCGACAGGGGGGACTCGAGATACGCAGTATTTT. This translates into CASSFASTGGTRDTQYF.

This clonotype has at least ten counts. The genes are TRBV21-1 and TRBJ2-7. TRBV21-1 is a known pseudogene. There are 14 residues in the CDR3. As DNA, the CDR3 is TGTGCCAGCAGCAAATTGGGCATCGCCTACGAGCAGTACTTC. It encodes CASSKLGIAYEQYF.

This clonotype was detected only a few times. This chain joins TRBV6-2 or TRBV6-3 and TRBJ2-7, with TRBD2 as a possible D gene (5 bases). The CDR3 spans 15 residues. The V gene lost 7 bases and the J gene lost 1 base, with 17 bases spanning the gap. Germline-derived CDR1 and CDR2 are MNHEY and SVGEGT. DNA of the CDR3: TGTGCCAGCACCCCGAACGGGGTTGGGTCCTACGAGCAGTACTTC. Amino acid sequence: CASTPNGVGSYEQYF.

In nucleotides, the CDR3 is TGCGCCAGCAGCTTGGATATCTCTGGAAACACCATATATTTT. It is translated as CASSLDISGNTIYF. This chain connects TRBV5-1 to TRBJ1-3; unclear D gene. CDR3 length: 14 amino acids. With 0 bases removed from V and 0 bases from J, the gap between germline ends came to 4 bases. Germline V gives CDR1 SGHRS, CDR2 YFSETQ.

The rearrangement uses TRBV10-3 and TRBJ2-2; 8 bases are shared with TRBD2. Germline V gene lookup returns CDR1 ENHRY and CDR2 SYGVKD. The CDR3 runs to 16 residues. V was pared by 0 bases and J by 3 bases, with 3 bases of the junction left unmatched. The CDR3: CAISESGREDTGELFF. The CDR3 DNA follows: TGTGCCATCAGTGAGTCGGGGCGGGAGGACACCGGGGAGCTGTTTTTT.

This clonotype was seen ten or more times. The rearrangement joins TRBV7-9 to TRBJ1-4, with D unclear. Germline V gene data show CDR1 as SEHNR and CDR2 as FQNEAQ (reference sequence). This CDR3 has 17 amino acids. Trimming removed 4 bases at V and 3 bases at J, with 18 bases between. The CDR3 loop is CASSSVRGVTSNEKLFF. Written as DNA, the CDR3 is TGTGCCAGCAGCTCCGTTCGAGGCGTGACGTCTAATGAAAAACTGTTTTTT. Variable domain in full (rest from reference TRBV7-9 and TRBJ1-4): DTGVSQNPRHKITKRGQNVTFRCDPISEHNRLYWYRQTLGQGPEFLTYFQNEAQLEKSRLLSDRFSAERPKGSFSTLEIQRTEQGDSAMYLCASSSVRGVTSNEKLFFGSGTQLSVL.

The chain recombines TRBV2 with TRBJ2-3, with 12 bases fitting TRBD2. CDR1 and CDR2 (germline): SNHLY, FYNNEI. The V segment lost 7 bases and the J segment 6 bases; nucleotides outside the gene matches: 8. The CDR3 has 15 amino acids. The DNA for the CDR3 is TGTGCCAGCACGACTAGCGGGGGAGGATTCGATACGCAGTATTTT. Protein sequence: CASTTSGGGFDTQYF.

This clonotype has a handful of counts. The rearrangement uses TRBV7-6 and TRBJ1-1; D ambiguous. Looked up from germline, CDR1 is SGHVS and CDR2 is FNYEAQ. This CDR3 is 13 amino acids long. Trimming removed 5 bases from V and 0 bases from J, with 7 bases in between. The chain's CDR3 is CASSTRVNTEAFF. In DNA, the CDR3 is TGTGCCAGCAGCACACGGGTGAACACTGAAGCTTTCTTT.

The chain combines TRBV6-2 or TRBV6-3 with TRBJ2-3; 13 nucleotides line up with TRBD2. Germline lookup yields CDR1 MNHEY and CDR2 SVGEGT. The CDR3 extends over 15 amino acids. The V and J ends lost 6 bases and 5 bases, in that order; junction bases with no gene match: 5. CDR3 DNA sequence: TGTGCCAGCAGCCGGACTAGCGGGGGAGTAGATACGCAGTATTTT. Translation gives CASSRTSGGVDTQYF.

In its sample, this clonotype was seen a few times. A read error is possible here, since a much larger clone lies one base away. The chain carries TRBV21-1 and TRBJ1-5. TRBV21-1 is a listed pseudogene. The CDR3 has 12 residues. The CDR3 DNA follows: TGTGCCAGCAGCAAGGGCAATCAGCCCCAGCATTTT. Residues: CASSKGNQPQHF.

This clonotype came up a few times. The chain joins TRBV19 to TRBJ2-6; D is uncertain. The CDR3 contains 16 residues. V was pared by 7 bases and J by 0 bases, with 13 bases between. Germline CDR1 and CDR2: LNHDA and SQIVND (reference sequence). CDR3 sequence: CASNPELSSGANVLTF. DNA for the CDR3: TGTGCCAGTAATCCAGAGCTAAGCTCTGGGGCCAACGTCCTGACTTTC.

Many counts were recorded for this clonotype. V usage is TRBV29-1 and J usage is TRBJ2-1; 8 nucleotides align to TRBD1. CDR1 is SQVTM and CDR2 is ANQGSEA in the germline V gene. The CDR3 has 16 residues. V was pared by 1 base and J by 4 bases, with 9 bases of the junction left unmatched. The DNA of the CDR3 is TGCAGCGTTGAAGGGGAGACAGGGGCGAATTACAATGAGCAGTTCTTC. Its translation: CSVEGETGANYNEQFF.

Only a few counts were recorded for this clonotype. This chain links TRBV7-8 with TRBJ2-3; 9 bases are a match to TRBD2. The CDR3 has 15 amino acids. The junction had 6 bases not matched to a gene; V was cut back by 5 bases and J by 3 bases. Germline CDR1 is SGHVS and CDR2 is FQNEAQ. The CDR3 region has the DNA TGTGCCAGCAGCCCGCTAGCGGGGTTAACAGATACGCAGTATTTT. Its translation is CASSPLAGLTDTQYF.

This clonotype was counted ten times or more. This sequence joins TRBV4-3 and TRBJ2-1, with 8 nucleotides matching TRBD2. CDR3 length: 16 residues. The ends lost 1 base at V and 3 bases at J; junction bases unmatched: 5. The germline V gene has CDR1 LGHNA and CDR2 YSLEER. This chain's CDR3 is CASSQAPGGVYNEQFF. CDR3 bases: TGCGCCAGCAGCCAAGCACCGGGAGGGGTCTACAATGAGCAGTTCTTC.

This clonotype was recorded a few times. The chain is built from TRBV5-1 and TRBJ1-1; tentatively, D is TRBD1 (6 bases). Trimming took off 5 bases at V and 1 base at J, with 15 bases between the two ends. Germline CDR1 reads SGHRS; CDR2 reads YFSETQ. The CDR3 contains 15 residues. CDR3 loop: CASRNNYRENTEAFF. The CDR3, as DNA: TGCGCCAGCAGGAATAATTACAGGGAGAACACTGAAGCTTTCTTT. The complete variable domain, with remaining parts taken from reference TRBV5-1 and TRBJ1-1, reads KAGVTQTPRYLIKTRGQQVTLSCSPISGHRSVSWYQQTPGQGLQFLFEYFSETQRNKGNFPGRFSGRQFSNSRSEMNVSTLELGDSALYLCASRNNYRENTEAFFGQGTRLTVV.

This clonotype was recorded at least ten times. The chain links TRBV29-1 to TRBJ2-7, with 7 bases matching TRBD1. The germline gives CDR1 SQVTM, CDR2 ANQGSEA. The ends lost 6 bases at V and 2 bases at J; junction bases unmatched: 4. The CDR3 loop spans 12 amino acids. The CDR3 is CSVRDSPYEQYF. CDR3 bases: TGCAGCGTCCGGGACAGCCCCTACGAGCAGTACTTC.

This clonotype was seen ten or more times. The V call is TRBV6-6, the J call TRBJ1-1; D unclear. The germline V and J ends were trimmed by 2 bases and 10 bases, with 14 bases remaining between them. There are 13 residues in the CDR3. CDR1 is MNHNY, CDR2 SVGAGI, per germline (reference sequence). CDR3 nucleotides: TGTGCCAGCAGTTACGAGTCAGGAAGCGGAGCTTTCTTT. Translation: CASSYESGSGAFF.

CDR3 sequence: CASSLRGRLNEKLFF. Written as DNA, the CDR3 is TGTGCCAGCAGCTTAAGGGGCCGACTAAATGAAAAACTGTTTTTT. The chain carries TRBV7-2 and TRBJ1-4; TRBD1 might be the D (5 bases). Trimming cost V 2 bases and J 5 bases, with 12 bases left between them. This CDR3 spans 15 amino acids. CDR1 is SGHTA and CDR2 is FQGNSA in the germline V gene. Looking up the rest from reference TRBV7-2 and TRBJ1-4 gives the full variable domain: GAGVSQSPSNKVTEKGKDVELRCDPISGHTALYWYRQSLGQGLEFLIYFQGNSAPDKSGLPSDRFSAERTGGSVSTLTIQRTQQEDSAVYLCASSLRGRLNEKLFFGSGTQLSVL.

CDR3 region: CASSSPLADSYTDTQYF. The CDR3 DNA sequence: TGTGCCAGCAGCTCCCCATTAGCGGATTCGTACACAGATACGCAGTATTTT. The chain carries TRBV7-9 and TRBJ2-3; possible D gene TRBD2, 6 bases. Germline V gene lookup returns CDR1 SEHNR and CDR2 FQNEAQ (reference sequence). V lost 4 bases, J lost 2 bases, and 19 bases lay in between. The CDR3 has 17 amino acids.

This clonotype was counted ten times or more. The chain combines TRBV9 with TRBJ2-3; 9 bases map to TRBD2. The germline CDR1 and CDR2 sequences are SGDLS and YYNGEE. The CDR3 length is 16 residues. V dropped 4 bases and J dropped 3; count of bases not matched to a gene: 9. CDR3 region: CASSPIAGVLTDTQYF. CDR3 nucleotides: TGTGCCAGCAGCCCTATAGCGGGGGTGTTGACAGATACGCAGTATTTT. The entire variable domain, with the rest obtained from reference TRBV9 and TRBJ2-3, is as follows: DSGVTQTPKHLITATGQRVTLRCSPRSGDLSVYWYQQSLDQGLQFLIQYYNGEERAKGNILERFSAQQFPDLHSELNLSSLELGDSALYFCASSPIAGVLTDTQYFGPGTRLTVL.

The chain links TRBV20-1 to TRBJ1-2; perhaps TRBD1 as D (5 bases). The CDR3 contains 16 residues. In germline, CDR1 is DFQATT, CDR2 SNEGSKA (reference sequence). V gave up 0 bases and J gave up 0 bases, with 14 bases separating them. The CDR3 protein is CSARDRGDGTNYGYTF. CDR3 nucleotide sequence: TGCAGTGCTAGAGATCGTGGGGACGGGACTAACTATGGCTACACCTTC.

This clonotype was recorded at least ten times. J is TRBJ2-1 and V is TRBV5-1, with TRBD2 matching over 14 bases. The CDR3 length is 13 residues. Trimming cost V 7 bases and J 8 bases; bases outside gene matches: 2. Germline-derived CDR1 and CDR2 are SGHRS and YFSETQ. Here the CDR3 DNA reads TGCGCCAGCGGGACTAGCGGGGGAGATGAGCAGTTCTTC. Its translation is CASGTSGGDEQFF. Using reference TRBV5-1 and TRBJ2-1 for the parts outside the CDR3, the full variable domain is KAGVTQTPRYLIKTRGQQVTLSCSPISGHRSVSWYQQTPGQGLQFLFEYFSETQRNKGNFPGRFSGRQFSNSRSEMNVSTLELGDSALYLCASGTSGGDEQFFGPGTRLTVL.

This clonotype was counted many times. This chain connects TRBV29-1 to TRBJ2-1; D gene ambiguous. Trimming cost V 5 bases and J 6 bases, with 11 bases left between them. The CDR3 runs 12 residues. Germline CDR1 SQVTM, CDR2 ANQGSEA. The CDR3 sequence: CSVNAASNEQFF. The CDR3 bases are TGCAGCGTTAATGCCGCCTCCAATGAGCAGTTCTTC.

This chain connects TRBV29-1 to TRBJ1-1; TRBD1 is a possible D gene (6 bases). Germline V gene data show CDR1 as SQVTM and CDR2 as ANQGSEA. CDR3 size: 12 residues. V lost 3 bases and J 6 bases, leaving 11 bases between the germline ends. Here the CDR3 DNA reads TGCAGCGTTGAGGGACACAACCCTGAAGCTTTCTTT. Residues: CSVEGHNPEAFF. Based on the CDR3 plus reference TRBV29-1 and TRBJ1-1, the full variable domain is SAVISQKPSRDICQRGTSLTIQCQVDSQVTMMFWYRQQPGQSLTLIATANQGSEATYESGFVIDKFPISRPNLTFSTLTVSNMSPEDSSIYLCSVEGHNPEAFFGQGTRLTVV.

As to this clonotype: One base away lies a much larger clone, so this may be a sequencing read error. V is TRBV11-2 and J is TRBJ2-2; the D gene is possibly TRBD1 (6 bases). This CDR3 is built from 14 residues. In germline, CDR1 is SGHAT, CDR2 FQNNGV. CDR3 in DNA: TGTGCCAGCAAGGACAGAGCGAACACCGGGGAGCTGTCTTTT. Residues: CASKDRANTGELSF.

This clonotype was picked up many times. V is TRBV10-3 and J is TRBJ2-3; 11 bases line up with TRBD2. This CDR3 has 15 amino acids. The germline V gene encodes CDR1 ENHRY and CDR2 SYGVKD. Unmatched junction bases numbered 4, after V lost 5 bases and J lost 3 bases. The CDR3 sequence: CAISPLAGGTDTQYF. For the CDR3, the DNA is TGTGCCATCAGTCCATTAGCGGGGGGGACAGATACGCAGTATTTT.